This T cell receptor beta chain emerged from a study of T cell responses to AZD1222 COVID-19 vaccine. Study observations and caveats: In the spike-specific TCR repertoire, nearly half reportedly target unmutated variant regions.

This table comes from immunoSEQ multiplex PCR, and its TCRdb copy is limited to in-frame clones, with some not included. The table has 110,000 or so clones, roughly 87% seen once. Second-dose schedules of about 4 or about 12 weeks were combined. Trimming left V 1 base short and J 6 bases short, with 4 bases between. The CDR3 consists of 11 residues. The germline V gene encodes CDR1 MNHNS and CDR2 SASEGT. To note about this clone: Its matching antigen is unknown.

The sequence came from an adult who received the AZD1222 COVID-19 vaccine. This chain connects TRBV6-1 to TRBJ2-7, with D uncertain. The sequencing here drew on peripheral blood, taken 28 days after the second AZD1222 dose. CDR3 coding DNA: TGTGCCAGCAGTGAAGGAGGCGAGCAGTACTTC. Translated, it gives CASSEGGEQYF.